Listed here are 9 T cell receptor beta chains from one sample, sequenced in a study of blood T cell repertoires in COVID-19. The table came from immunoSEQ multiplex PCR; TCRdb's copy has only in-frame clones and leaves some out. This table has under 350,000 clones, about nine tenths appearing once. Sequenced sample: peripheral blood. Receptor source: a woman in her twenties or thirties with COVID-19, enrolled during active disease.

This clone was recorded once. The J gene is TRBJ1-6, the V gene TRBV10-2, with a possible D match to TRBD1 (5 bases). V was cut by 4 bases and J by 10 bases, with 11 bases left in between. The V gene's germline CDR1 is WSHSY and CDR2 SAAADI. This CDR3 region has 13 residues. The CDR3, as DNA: TGCGCCAGCAGTGGGAGGGGAGGCTCACCCCTCCACTTT. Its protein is CASSGRGGSPLHF.

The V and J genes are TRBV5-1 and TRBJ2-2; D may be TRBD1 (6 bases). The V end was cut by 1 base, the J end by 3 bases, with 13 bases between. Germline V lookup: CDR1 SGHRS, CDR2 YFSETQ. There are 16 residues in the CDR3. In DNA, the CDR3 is TGCGCCAGCAGCTTGTCAGCAGGGGTGTACACCGGGGAGCTGTTTTTT. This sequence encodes CASSLSAGVYTGELFF.

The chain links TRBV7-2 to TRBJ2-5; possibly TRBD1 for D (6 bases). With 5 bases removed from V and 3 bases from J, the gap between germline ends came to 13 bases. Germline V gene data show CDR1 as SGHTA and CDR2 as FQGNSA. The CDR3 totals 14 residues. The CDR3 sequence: CASSPKGHEETQYF. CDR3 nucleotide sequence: TGTGCCAGCAGCCCAAAGGGACATGAAGAGACCCAGTACTTC.

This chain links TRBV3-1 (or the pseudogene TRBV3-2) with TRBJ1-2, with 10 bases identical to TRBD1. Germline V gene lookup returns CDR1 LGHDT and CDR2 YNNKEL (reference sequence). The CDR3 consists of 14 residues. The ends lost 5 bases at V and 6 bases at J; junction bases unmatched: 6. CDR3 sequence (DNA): TGTGCCAGCAGCGGCAGACAGGGGGCTAATGGCTACACCTTC. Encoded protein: CASSGRQGANGYTF.

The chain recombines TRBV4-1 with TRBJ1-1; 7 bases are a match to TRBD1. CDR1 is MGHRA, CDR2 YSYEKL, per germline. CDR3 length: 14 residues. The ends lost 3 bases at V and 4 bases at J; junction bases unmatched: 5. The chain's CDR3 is CASSQPTGTTEAFF. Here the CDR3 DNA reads TGCGCCAGCAGCCAGCCGACAGGGACCACTGAAGCTTTCTTT.

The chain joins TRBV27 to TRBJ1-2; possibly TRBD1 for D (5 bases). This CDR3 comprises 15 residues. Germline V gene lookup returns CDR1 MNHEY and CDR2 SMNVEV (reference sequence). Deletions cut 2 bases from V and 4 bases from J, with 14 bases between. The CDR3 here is CASSLTGEGSYGYTF. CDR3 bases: TGTGCCAGCAGTTTAACGGGGGAAGGATCCTATGGCTACACCTTC.

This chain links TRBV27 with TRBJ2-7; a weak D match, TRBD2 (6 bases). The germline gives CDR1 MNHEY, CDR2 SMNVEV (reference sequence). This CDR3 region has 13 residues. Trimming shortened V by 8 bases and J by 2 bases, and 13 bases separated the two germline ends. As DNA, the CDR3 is TGTGCCAGCGGACTCGGGGGTACCTACGAGCAGTACTTC. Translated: CASGLGGTYEQYF.

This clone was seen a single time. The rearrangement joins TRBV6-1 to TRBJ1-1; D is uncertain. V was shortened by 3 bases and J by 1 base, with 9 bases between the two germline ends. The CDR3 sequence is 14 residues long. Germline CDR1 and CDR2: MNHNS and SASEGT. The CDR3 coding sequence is TGTGCCAGCAGTGATTACAGCTGGAACACTGAAGCTTTCTTT. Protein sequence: CASSDYSWNTEAFF.

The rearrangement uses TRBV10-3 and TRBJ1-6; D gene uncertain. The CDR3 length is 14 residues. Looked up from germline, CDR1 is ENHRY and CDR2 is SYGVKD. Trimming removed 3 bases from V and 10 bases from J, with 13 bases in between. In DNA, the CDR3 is TGTGCCATCAGTGACATTGGCCGAAACTCACCCCTCCACTTT. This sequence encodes CAISDIGRNSPLHF.